The sequence of this TCR beta chain was determined in a study of T cells in Graves' hyperthyroidism and ophthalmopathy (dated by TCRdb to between 2019 and 2020). Context from the whole study: Peripheral blood samples were taken at the time of initial diagnosis, prior to any treatment. To identify TCR V-J signatures that set the groups apart, the researchers used a discovery cohort of 90 to 100 patients, made up of roughly 45 with Graves' ophthalmopathy and some 55 with stable Graves' hyperthyroidism. Prospective prediction of ophthalmopathy was tested in an independent validation cohort consisting of some 20 hyperthyroidism patients and approximately 16 patients who later progressed to ophthalmopathy. The roughly 100 discovery patients were randomly divided into training and test sets at a 7:3 ratio. In more than 5 Graves' hyperthyroidism patients, the study also compared T-cell repertoires from thyroid tissue with T-cell repertoires from blood. After blood sampling, hyperthyroidism patients were treated with methimazole at a starting dose of 30 mg daily, and ophthalmopathy patients were treated with high-dose intravenous methylprednisolone. According to the paper, TCR Vbeta CDR3 sequencing was carried out on some 130 peripheral blood samples, which came from under 50 ophthalmopathy, approximately 78 hyperthyroidism and about 17 progressor patients. General findings and caveats noted by the study authors: During validation, the model predicted progression to ophthalmopathy a median of approximately 7 months ahead of onset, with approximately 71% sensitivity and 72.22% specificity. Most expanded thyroid clonotypes (frequency above 0.001) were also detected in blood, suggesting blood repertoires may reflect thyroid immune responses. Ophthalmopathy was separated from stable hyperthyroidism by a 13 V-J signature model, with approximately 86% sensitivity and about 81% specificity obtained in cross-validation and 80%/75% obtained in testing. No statistical method was used to fix the sample size in advance, and group allocation was not hidden from the investigators.

The TCR beta CDR3 regions were amplified from RNA transcripts. A first-round RT-PCR of the TCR CDR3 used the HTBI primer set with the Qiagen OneStep RT-PCR kit. The libraries were constructed in a second round of multiplex PCR and then size-selected and purified. The libraries were sequenced on an Illumina HiSeq2000 using paired-end 100 bp reads. Turning to the authors' computational methods: Raw data were processed with SOAPnuke, discarding reads with adapters, uncalled bases, mean Phred below 15, or no exact constant-primer or identifier match. COPE v1.2.5 was used to merge high-quality paired reads, and clonotypes were defined as unique nucleotide sequences. Clonotypes were aligned to IMGT TRBV, TRBD and TRBJ reference segments using MiTCR v1.1. Only V-J combinations with frequency above 0.0001, covering 99% to 99.2% of repertoires, were analysed. The TCS score was defined as F50 (clonal expansion) divided by E x V (chaos), with BLOSUM62-based TCRdist calculated between CDR3 peptides within each V-J. Welch's t-statistics and random forest reduced just over 500 V-J features to 10 to 15, which were used in a naive Bayes classifier (R e1071). TCRdb reran the public reads through fastp at Q25 and MiXCR, keeping productive beta chains. Merged by CDR3 protein, the rows form single entries marked with the most common genes and DNA. The authors' filters were not applied to this entry. The sample yields 200,000 to 250,000 distinct CDR3 sequences; around 17% were counted once. Clones ranked in the top ten supply just under 45% of the sample.

A patient counted as having stable Graves' hyperthyroidism if no progression to ophthalmopathy occurred over 18 months of follow-up. Hyperthyroidism patients were newly diagnosed, with disease duration under 2 months, and aged 18 to 65 years. Any patient with an uncontrolled infection, another autoimmune disease, pregnancy or lactation was excluded. Clinical symptoms, serum thyroxine and TRAb, thyroid ultrasound, and orbital computed tomography formed the basis for the diagnoses. Ficoll-Paque density gradient centrifugation was used to isolate PBMCs from approximately 11 ml of fresh peripheral blood. Total RNA was extracted using Trizol reagent, and RNA quality was assessed on an Agilent 2100 Bioanalyzer. The CDR3 numbers 13 residues from cysteine through phenylalanine. The DNA shown is the 39-base CDR3, in frame from base 1. CDR1 and CDR2 (SQVTM, ANQGSEA) derive from the germline V gene. A distance of 15 bases separates the germline ends of V and J, which lose 4 bases and 6 bases respectively.

This clonotype was found many times. What antigen it recognizes has not been identified. No base qualities exist here, and no much larger clone lies one base off it. This receptor was taken from a man aged 35-49 years with Graves' hyperthyroidism. The specimen was blood. The rearrangement joined TRBV29-1 to TRBJ1-2, with TRBD1 perhaps the D gene, on 6 matching bases. The CDR3 protein: CSVAAPGGHGYTF. The DNA sequence is given as TGCAGCGTTGCAGCCCCGGGGGGCCATGGCTACACCTTC.